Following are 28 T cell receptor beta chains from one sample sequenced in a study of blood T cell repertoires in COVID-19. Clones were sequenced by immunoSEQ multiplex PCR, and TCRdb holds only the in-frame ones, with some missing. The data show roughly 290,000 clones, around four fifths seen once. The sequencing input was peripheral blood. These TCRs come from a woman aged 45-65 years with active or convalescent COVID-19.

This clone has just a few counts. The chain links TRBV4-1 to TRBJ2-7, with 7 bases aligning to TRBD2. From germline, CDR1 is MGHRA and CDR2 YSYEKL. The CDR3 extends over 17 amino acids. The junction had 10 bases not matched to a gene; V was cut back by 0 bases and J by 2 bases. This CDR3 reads CASSQDPIAGQPYEQYF. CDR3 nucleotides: TGCGCCAGCAGCCAAGACCCAATAGCGGGCCAACCCTACGAGCAGTACTTC.

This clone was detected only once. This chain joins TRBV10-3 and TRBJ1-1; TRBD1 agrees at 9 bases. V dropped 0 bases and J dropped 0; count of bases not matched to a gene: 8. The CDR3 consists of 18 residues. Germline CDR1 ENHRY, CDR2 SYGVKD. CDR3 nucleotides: TGTGCCATCAGTGAGTCTCCTCCGGGACAGGGTCTGAACACTGAAGCTTTCTTT. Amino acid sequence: CAISESPPGQGLNTEAFF.

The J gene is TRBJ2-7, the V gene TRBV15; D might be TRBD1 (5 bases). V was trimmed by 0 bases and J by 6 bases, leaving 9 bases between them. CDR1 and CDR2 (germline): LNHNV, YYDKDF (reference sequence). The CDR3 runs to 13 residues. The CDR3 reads CATSRDLRGEQYF. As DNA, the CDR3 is TGTGCCACCAGCAGAGATTTAAGGGGCGAGCAGTACTTC. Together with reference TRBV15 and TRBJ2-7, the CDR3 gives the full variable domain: DAMVIQNPRYQVTQFGKPVTLSCSQTLNHNVMYWYQQKSSQAPKLLFHYYDKDFNNEADTPDNFQSRRPNTSFCFLDIRSPGLGDTAMYLCATSRDLRGEQYFGPGTRLTVT.

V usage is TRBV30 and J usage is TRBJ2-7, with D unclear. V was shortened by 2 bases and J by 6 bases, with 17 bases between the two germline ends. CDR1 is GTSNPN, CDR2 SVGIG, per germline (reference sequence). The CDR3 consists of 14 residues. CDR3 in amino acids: CAWSPSRRGREQYF. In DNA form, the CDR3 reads TGTGCCTGGAGTCCTAGTCGGAGAGGCCGCGAGCAGTACTTC.

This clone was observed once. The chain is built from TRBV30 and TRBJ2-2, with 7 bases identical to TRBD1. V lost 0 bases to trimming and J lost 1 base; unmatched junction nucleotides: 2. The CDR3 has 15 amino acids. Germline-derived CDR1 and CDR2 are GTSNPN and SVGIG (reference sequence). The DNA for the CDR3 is TGTGCCTGGAGTGTAGGGGGCAAGAACACCGGGGAGCTGTTTTTT. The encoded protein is CAWSVGGKNTGELFF.

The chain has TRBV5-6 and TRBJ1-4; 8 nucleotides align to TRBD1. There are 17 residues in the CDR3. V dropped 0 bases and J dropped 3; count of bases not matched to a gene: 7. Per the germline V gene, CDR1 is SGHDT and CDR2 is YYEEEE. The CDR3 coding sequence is TGTGCCAGCAGCTTGGTGGCAGGGGGCATCTCTAATGAAAAACTGTTTTTT. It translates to CASSLVAGGISNEKLFF.

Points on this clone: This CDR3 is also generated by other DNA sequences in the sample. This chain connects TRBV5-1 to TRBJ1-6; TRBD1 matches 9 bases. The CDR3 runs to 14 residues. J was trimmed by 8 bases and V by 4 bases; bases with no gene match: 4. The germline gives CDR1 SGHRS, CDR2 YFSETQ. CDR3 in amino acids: CASSLDRGYSPLHF. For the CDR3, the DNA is TGCGCCAGCAGCCTGGACAGGGGCTATTCACCCCTCCACTTT.

The CDR3 here is CASSLSGTGHTGELFF. DNA for the CDR3: TGCGCCAGCAGCTTGTCAGGGACAGGGCACACCGGGGAGCTGTTTTTT. This chain links TRBV5-1 with TRBJ2-2, with TRBD1 matching over 9 bases. The V and J ends lost 1 base and 3 bases, in that order; junction bases with no gene match: 4. Germline values: CDR1 SGHRS, CDR2 YFSETQ. The CDR3 is 16 amino acids. Complete variable domain (other parts from reference TRBV5-1 and TRBJ2-2): KAGVTQTPRYLIKTRGQQVTLSCSPISGHRSVSWYQQTPGQGLQFLFEYFSETQRNKGNFPGRFSGRQFSNSRSEMNVSTLELGDSALYLCASSLSGTGHTGELFFGEGSRLTVL.

The CDR3 here is CASSLLAGGVYEQYF. Here the CDR3 DNA reads TGTGCCAGCAGCTTACTAGCGGGAGGGGTGTACGAGCAGTACTTC. This chain joins TRBV7-2 and TRBJ2-7; 12 bases map to TRBD2. This CDR3 comprises 15 residues. The V gene's germline CDR1 is SGHTA and CDR2 FQGNSA. V trimming: 2 bases; J trimming: 4 bases; junction bases outside the gene matches: 3.

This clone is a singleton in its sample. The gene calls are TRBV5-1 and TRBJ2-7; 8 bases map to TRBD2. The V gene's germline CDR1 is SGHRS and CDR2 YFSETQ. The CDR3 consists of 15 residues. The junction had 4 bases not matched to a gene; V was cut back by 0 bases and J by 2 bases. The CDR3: CASSLAREGAYEQYF. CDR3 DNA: TGCGCCAGCAGCTTGGCCCGGGAGGGAGCCTACGAGCAGTACTTC.

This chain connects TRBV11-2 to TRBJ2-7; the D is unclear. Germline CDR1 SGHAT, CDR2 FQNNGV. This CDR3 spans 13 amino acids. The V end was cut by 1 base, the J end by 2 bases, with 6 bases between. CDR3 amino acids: CASSLGLAYEQYF. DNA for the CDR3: TGTGCCAGCAGCTTAGGTCTAGCCTACGAGCAGTACTTC. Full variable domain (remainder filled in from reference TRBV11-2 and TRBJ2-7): EAGVAQSPRYKIIEKRQSVAFWCNPISGHATLYWYQQILGQGPKLLIQFQNNGVVDDSQLPKDRFSAERLKGVDSTLKIQPAKLEDSAVYLCASSLGLAYEQYFGPGTRLTVT.

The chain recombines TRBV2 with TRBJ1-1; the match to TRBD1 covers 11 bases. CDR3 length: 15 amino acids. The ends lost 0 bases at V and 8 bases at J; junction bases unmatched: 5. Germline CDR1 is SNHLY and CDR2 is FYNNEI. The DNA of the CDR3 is TGTGCCAGCAGTGAAGCCGGGACAGGGGGTTTGGAAGCTTTCTTT. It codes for CASSEAGTGGLEAFF. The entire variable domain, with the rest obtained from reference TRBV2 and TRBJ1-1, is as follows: EPEVTQTPSHQVTQMGQEVILRCVPISNHLYFYWYRQILGQKVEFLVSFYNNEISEKSEIFDDQFSVERPDGSNFTLKIRSTKLEDSAMYFCASSEAGTGGLEAFFGQGTRLTVV.

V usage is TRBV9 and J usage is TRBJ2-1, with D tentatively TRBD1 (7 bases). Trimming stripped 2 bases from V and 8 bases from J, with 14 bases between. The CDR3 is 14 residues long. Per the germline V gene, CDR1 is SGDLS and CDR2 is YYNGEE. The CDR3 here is CASSVTQGGDEQFF. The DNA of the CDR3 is TGTGCCAGCAGCGTGACGCAGGGGGGAGATGAGCAGTTCTTC.

CDR3 in amino acids: CASSQQGATKNIQYF. The CDR3 bases are TGTGCCAGCTCACAACAGGGGGCAACCAAAAACATTCAGTACTTC. This rearrangement joins TRBV18 to TRBJ2-4; TRBD1 matches at 9 bases. The CDR3 sequence is 15 residues long. Germline trimming cut 4 bases from V and 2 bases from J; bases unmatched to any gene: 3. Germline CDR1 is KGHSH and CDR2 is LQKENI.

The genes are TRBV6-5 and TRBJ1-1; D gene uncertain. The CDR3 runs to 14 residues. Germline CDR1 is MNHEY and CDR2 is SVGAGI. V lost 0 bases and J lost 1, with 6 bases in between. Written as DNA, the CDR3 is TGTGCCAGCAGTTACTCTAACGGGAACACTGAAGCTTTCTTT. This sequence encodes CASSYSNGNTEAFF.

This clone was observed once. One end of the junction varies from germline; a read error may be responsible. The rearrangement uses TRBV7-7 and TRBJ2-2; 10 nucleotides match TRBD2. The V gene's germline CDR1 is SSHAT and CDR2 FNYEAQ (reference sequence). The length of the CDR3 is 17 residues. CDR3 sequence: CASSSTGLAGVTGELFF. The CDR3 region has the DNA TGTGCTAGCAGCTCCACCGGGCTAGCGGGAGTCACCGGGGAGCTGTTTTTT.

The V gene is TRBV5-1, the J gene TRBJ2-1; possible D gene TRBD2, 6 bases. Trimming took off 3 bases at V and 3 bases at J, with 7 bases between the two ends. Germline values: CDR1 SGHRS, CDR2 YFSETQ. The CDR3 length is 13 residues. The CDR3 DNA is TGCGCCAGCAGCTCGGGACTCTACAATGAGCAGTTCTTC. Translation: CASSSGLYNEQFF.

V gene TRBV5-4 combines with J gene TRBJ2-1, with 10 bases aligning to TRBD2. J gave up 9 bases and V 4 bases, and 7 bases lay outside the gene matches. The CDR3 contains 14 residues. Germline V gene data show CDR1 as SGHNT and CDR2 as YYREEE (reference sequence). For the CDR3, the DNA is TGTGCCAGCAGCCTTAGGACTAGCGGAGGTGAGCAGTTCTTC. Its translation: CASSLRTSGGEQFF.

DNA of the CDR3: TGCAGCGTTGCACAGAGCTATGGCTACACCTTC. It yields the protein CSVAQSYGYTF. This chain connects TRBV29-1 to TRBJ1-2; no clear D. V lost 4 bases, J lost 4 bases, and 7 bases lay in between. The CDR3 length is 11 residues. Germline V gene sequence: CDR1 SQVTM, CDR2 ANQGSEA.

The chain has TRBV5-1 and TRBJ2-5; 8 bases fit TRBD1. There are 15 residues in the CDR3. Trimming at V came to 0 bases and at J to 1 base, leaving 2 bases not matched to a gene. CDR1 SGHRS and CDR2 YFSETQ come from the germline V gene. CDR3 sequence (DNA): TGCGCCAGCAGCTTGGCAGGGGGCGGCCAAGAGACCCAGTACTTC. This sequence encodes CASSLAGGGQETQYF.

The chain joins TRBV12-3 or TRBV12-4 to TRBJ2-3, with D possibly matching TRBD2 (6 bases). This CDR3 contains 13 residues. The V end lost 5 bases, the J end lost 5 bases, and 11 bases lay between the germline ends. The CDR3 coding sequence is TGTGCCAGCAGTAGGGACTGGAGAGATACGCAGTATTTT. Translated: CASSRDWRDTQYF.

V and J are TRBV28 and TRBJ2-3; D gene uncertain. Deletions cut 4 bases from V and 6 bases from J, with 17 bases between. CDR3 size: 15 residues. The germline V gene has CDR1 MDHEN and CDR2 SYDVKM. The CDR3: CASSSLALVRDTQYF. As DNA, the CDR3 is TGTGCCAGCAGTTCTCTTGCTCTGGTCCGGGATACGCAGTATTTT.

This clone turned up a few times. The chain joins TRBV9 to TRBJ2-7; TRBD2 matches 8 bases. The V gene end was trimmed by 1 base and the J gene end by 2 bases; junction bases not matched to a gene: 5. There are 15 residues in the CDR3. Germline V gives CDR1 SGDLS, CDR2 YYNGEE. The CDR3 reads CASSVTAGGTYEQYF. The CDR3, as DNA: TGTGCCAGCAGCGTAACGGCGGGGGGTACCTACGAGCAGTACTTC. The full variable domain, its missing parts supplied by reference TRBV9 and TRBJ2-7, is DSGVTQTPKHLITATGQRVTLRCSPRSGDLSVYWYQQSLDQGLQFLIQYYNGEERAKGNILERFSAQQFPDLHSELNLSSLELGDSALYFCASSVTAGGTYEQYFGPGTRLTVT.

The CDR3 bases are TGTGCCAGCAGTGGACTAGCGGGGGCCGGGGAGCTGTTTTTT. The encoded protein is CASSGLAGAGELFF. The J gene is TRBJ2-2, the V gene TRBV2; 12 bases fit TRBD2. The CDR3 extends over 14 amino acids. J lost 6 bases, V lost 4 bases, and 0 bases had no gene match. Germline-derived CDR1 and CDR2 are SNHLY and FYNNEI.

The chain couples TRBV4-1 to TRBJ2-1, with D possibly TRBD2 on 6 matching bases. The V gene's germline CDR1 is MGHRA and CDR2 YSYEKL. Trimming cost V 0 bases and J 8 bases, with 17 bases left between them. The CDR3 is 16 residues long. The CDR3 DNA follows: TGCGCCAGCAGCCAAGATGGGTTAGTGCGGGGCGATGAGCAGTTCTTC. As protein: CASSQDGLVRGDEQFF.

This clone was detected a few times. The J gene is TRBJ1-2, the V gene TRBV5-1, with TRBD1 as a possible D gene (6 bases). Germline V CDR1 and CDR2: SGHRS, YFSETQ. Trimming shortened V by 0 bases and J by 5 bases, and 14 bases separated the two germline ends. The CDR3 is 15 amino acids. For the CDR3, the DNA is TGCGCCAGCAGCTTGGTCGGGGACACTACGTATGGCTACACCTTC. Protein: CASSLVGDTTYGYTF.

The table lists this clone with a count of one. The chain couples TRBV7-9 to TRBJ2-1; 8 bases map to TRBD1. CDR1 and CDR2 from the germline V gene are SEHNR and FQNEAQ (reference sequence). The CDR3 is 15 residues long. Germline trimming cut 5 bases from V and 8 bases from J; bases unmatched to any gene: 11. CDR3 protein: CASSRRTGSDHEQFF. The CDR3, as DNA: TGTGCCAGCAGCCGCCGGACAGGGTCTGACCATGAGCAGTTCTTC.

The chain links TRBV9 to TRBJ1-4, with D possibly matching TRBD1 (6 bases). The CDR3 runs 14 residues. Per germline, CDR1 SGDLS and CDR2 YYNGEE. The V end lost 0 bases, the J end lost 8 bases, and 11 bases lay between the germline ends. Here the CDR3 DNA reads TGTGCCAGCAGCGTAGAGGGGGTAGGAGAAAAACTGTTTTTT. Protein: CASSVEGVGEKLFF.